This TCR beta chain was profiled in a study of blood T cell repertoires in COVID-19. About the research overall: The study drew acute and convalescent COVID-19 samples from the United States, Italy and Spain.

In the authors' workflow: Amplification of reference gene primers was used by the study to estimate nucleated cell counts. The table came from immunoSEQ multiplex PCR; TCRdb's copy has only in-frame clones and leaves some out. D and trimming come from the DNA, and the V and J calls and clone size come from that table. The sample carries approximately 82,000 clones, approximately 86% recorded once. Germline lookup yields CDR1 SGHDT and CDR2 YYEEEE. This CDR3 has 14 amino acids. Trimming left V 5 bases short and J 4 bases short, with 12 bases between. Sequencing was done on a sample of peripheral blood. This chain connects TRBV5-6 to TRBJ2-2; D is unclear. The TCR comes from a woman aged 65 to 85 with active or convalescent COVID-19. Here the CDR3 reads CASSTYLSTGELFF. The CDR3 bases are TGTGCCAGCAGTACTTATCTAAGCACCGGGGAGCTGTTTTTT.